This T cell receptor (beta chain) emerged from a study of T cell responses to AZD1222 COVID-19 vaccine. This clone was seen more than once but under ten times. The antigen is unknown. Trimming cost V 3 bases and J 8 bases, with 17 bases left between them. This CDR3 is 16 amino acids long. CDR1 and CDR2 (germline): LGHNA, YNFKEQ. Sequencing was performed with immunoSEQ multiplex PCR; in TCRdb, only in-frame clones are kept and a portion is missing. The table lists 140,000 to 150,000 clones, about 93% of them singletons. Study-wide findings and caveats: After two AZD1222 doses, spike-specific TCR breadth and depth rose versus day 0. Repertoires were obtained solely post-peak T cell response. Targets within unmutated variant regions were reportedly found for nearly half of spike-specific TCRs.

Here the sequenced sample was peripheral blood, taken on day 0 of AZD1222 vaccination. The clonotype comes from an adult in good health. The V and J genes are TRBV4-2 and TRBJ1-6; possibly TRBD1 for D (5 bases). CDR3 bases: TGTGCCAGCAGCCACGCCGGTTGGGGGAGGGATTCACCCCTCCACTTT. Its translation: CASSHAGWGRDSPLHF.